This T cell receptor beta chain was found in a study of CD8 T cells in Susac syndrome (dated by TCRdb to about 2019). Regarding the complete study: Repertoire sequencing was used to test whether CD8+ T cell activation and differentiation in Susac syndrome was antigen driven. The study compared CD8+ T cell repertoire clonality among 12 healthy donors, 14 Susac syndrome patients and about 16 multiple sclerosis patients. General findings and caveats noted by the study authors: The TCR sequencing and HLA analysis was acknowledged to have included a relatively small number of individuals.

RNA was extracted using the RNeasy kit, and about 0.5 to 1 microgram was reverse transcribed with random hexamers. The immunoSEQ multiplex PCR assay, which covers 54 Vbeta and 13 Jbeta segments, was used to amplify TCR beta CDR3 regions. To correct PCR amplification bias, a synthetic template baseline was used for both primer optimization and computational correction. Per the authors' processing: Reads were annotated to V, D and J genes according to IMGT and were analyzed with immunoSEQ Analyzer, with only productive sequences retained. Clonality was computed as one minus Shannon entropy normalized by log2 of the number of productive unique sequences. Public and private clones were assessed among the 100 most prevalent clones of each patient and control. Clones were defined as Susac-specific if absent from the healthy and MS cohorts, from over a thousand published viral clones and from other ImmuneACCESS disease sequences. The raw public reads went through TCRdb reprocessing: fastp at Q25, MiXCR clone calling, in-frame beta chains kept. Every distinct CDR3 protein forms one entry, paired with its most common genes and DNA. The V and J calls shown here were made by TCRdb, not taken from the authors' results. The sample yields roughly 80,000 distinct CDR3 sequences; about 91% were counted once. The top ten constitute 0.5% to 0.65% of the sample.

Peripheral blood CD8+ and CD4+ T cells from healthy donors, Susac syndrome patients and multiple sclerosis patients were profiled by high-throughput TCR beta sequencing. The multiple sclerosis controls were treatment-naive patients whose relapsing-remitting disease, either stable or active, fulfilled the revised McDonald criteria. Bulk CD8+ and CD4+ T cells were purified by magnetic negative isolation, whereas CD8+ TEMRA cells were enriched by FACS. Blood was collected in EDTA tubes and processed within 24 hours, with PBMCs isolated through density gradient centrifugation. PBMCs intended for TCR sequencing were cryopreserved in liquid nitrogen and were subsequently thawed in a 37 degrees C water bath. A purity of at least 90% was achieved for sorted or isolated CD4+, CD8+ and CD8+ TEMRA cells. To note about this clonotype: The antigen it recognizes is unknown. The record has no base qualities; no much larger clone is one base away.

In the germline V gene, CDR1 corresponds to LGHNA and CDR2 to YNFKEQ. Including the terminal cysteine and phenylalanine, the CDR3 comprises 15 residues. The entry retains the CDR3 DNA only, 45 bases that are in frame from base 1. The junction carries 9 bases between V and J, which are trimmed by 0 bases and 3 bases respectively. The sequence is built from TRBV4-2 and TRBJ2-1; perhaps TRBD2 is the D gene, with 6 bases matching. The sample consisted of CD8+ T cells from PBMCs. The clonotype was recovered from a human donor with multiple sclerosis. The CDR3 has the sequence CASSQELADYNEQFF. The DNA is as follows: TGTGCCAGCAGCCAAGAACTAGCCGACTACAATGAGCAGTTCTTC.